This TCR beta chain was observed in a study of control samples from healthy donors and cancer patients. Sequencing was performed with immunoSEQ multiplex PCR; in TCRdb, only in-frame clones are kept and a portion is missing. The profile shows 170,000 or so clones, 80% to 95% of them singletons. Trimming took off 1 base at V and 7 bases at J, with 10 bases between the two ends. The CDR3 is 13 amino acids. In germline, CDR1 is SGHTA, CDR2 FQGNSA. This receptor was obtained from a man between 18 and 35 years old in good health. Sequencing was performed on blood. V usage is TRBV7-2 and J usage is TRBJ1-2; no clear D. For the CDR3, the DNA is TGTGCCAGCAGCTTAGGAGGGTCCGGTGGCTACACCTTC. It codes for CASSLGGSGGYTF.